This TCR beta chain was sequenced for a study of control samples from healthy donors and cancer patients. This table comes from immunoSEQ multiplex PCR, and its TCRdb copy is limited to in-frame clones, with some not included. The sample lists around 130,000 clones, roughly 90% seen once, with approximately 8% in the top ten. The germline CDR1 and CDR2 sequences are MGHRA and YSYEKL. The germline V and J ends were trimmed by 1 base and 0 bases, with 14 bases remaining between them. The CDR3 is 17 residues long. Sequencing used PBMCs. The source is a man aged 45-65 years with head and neck cancer. V and J are TRBV4-1 and TRBJ2-3; D is unclear. DNA for the CDR3: TGCGCCAGCAGCCAAGCCGATAATTCCAAAAGCACAGATACGCAGTATTTT. It codes for CASSQADNSKSTDTQYF.